This entry lists 13 T cell receptor beta chains sequenced from one sample in a study of regulatory T cells in long-lasting Graves disease. Time point given: newly diagnosed GD, antithyroid drugs for less than 3 months. Preparation of the TCR library used RNA extracted from PBMCs. iRepertoire HTBI primers and Arm-PCR of CDR3 regions built TCR beta libraries. TCRdb independently ran MiXCR on the multiplex PCR reads; one entry per CDR3 protein. Of 450,000 to 600,000 distinct CDR3 sequences listed, 15% to 20% were seen once; the top ten hold 9% to 15%. These data were likewise used in another study, on T cells in Graves' hyperthyroidism and ophthalmopathy.

The input for sequencing was peripheral blood mononuclear cells (PBMCs), taken at new diagnosis, from a patient treated with antithyroid drugs. Receptors originate from a man in his forties with Graves disease.

This clonotype has a handful of counts. The chain joins TRBV7-9 to TRBJ2-1, with 12 bases lining up with TRBD1. Germline assignment: CDR1 SEHNR and CDR2 FQNEAQ (reference sequence). V gave up 1 base and J gave up 8 bases; unmatched junction bases: 3. The CDR3 consists of 15 residues. CDR3 sequence: CASSLVGQGAHEQFF. The CDR3 DNA reads as TGTGCCAGCAGCTTAGTGGGACAGGGGGCCCATGAGCAGTTCTTC.

V gene TRBV6-1 combines with J gene TRBJ1-5, with D tentatively TRBD1 (5 bases). The CDR3 has 14 amino acids. With 4 bases removed from V and 4 bases from J, the gap between germline ends came to 11 bases. Germline values: CDR1 MNHNS, CDR2 SASEGT. Here the CDR3 reads CASSGYGGNQPQHF. The CDR3 coding sequence is TGTGCCAGCAGTGGGTACGGGGGGAATCAGCCCCAGCATTTT.

This clonotype was recorded at least ten times. The chain has TRBV28 and TRBJ2-5; a weak D match, TRBD2 (6 bases). Germline V gene data show CDR1 as MDHEN and CDR2 as SYDVKM. Trimming took 5 bases from V and 5 from J, leaving 15 bases between them. CDR3 length: 14 residues. The CDR3 region is CASSGRGVVETQYF. The CDR3 nucleotides are TGTGCCAGCAGTGGGCGGGGAGTCGTTGAGACCCAGTACTTC.

A note on this clonotype: Just one base apart from a much larger clone, this may be a read error. V and J are TRBV6-1 and TRBJ1-4; maybe TRBD1 (5 bases). The length of the CDR3 is 15 residues. CDR1 and CDR2 from the germline V gene are MNHNS and SASEGT. The CDR3 reads CASGDVVGPNEKLFF. The DNA for the CDR3 is TGTGCCAGCGGTGACGTTGTGGGGCCTAATGAAAAACTGTTTTTT.

This clonotype was seen repeatedly, ten times or more. J is TRBJ1-1 and V is TRBV3-1; weak D call: TRBD1 (5 bases). This CDR3 has 14 residues. The V gene's germline CDR1 is LGHDT and CDR2 YNNKEL (reference sequence). V shed 0 bases and J shed 8 bases, with 13 bases lying between them. The CDR3 sequence: CASSQDPGRPEAFF. The CDR3 bases are TGTGCCAGCAGCCAAGATCCGGGACGGCCAGAAGCTTTCTTT.

This clonotype has at least ten counts. This chain joins TRBV30 and TRBJ2-1, with 12 positions matching TRBD2. The trim removed 5 bases at V and 1 base at J, leaving 9 bases unmatched. Germline V gives CDR1 GTSNPN, CDR2 SVGIG (reference sequence). CDR3 length equals 17 residues. In DNA, the CDR3 is TGTGCCTGGGACGGTGACCTAGCGGGAGGGTCCTACAATGAGCAGTTCTTC. It encodes CAWDGDLAGGSYNEQFF.

This clonotype was recorded a few times. CDR3 loop: CASSHSSNRQGSSYEQYF. Written as DNA, the CDR3 is TGCGCCAGCAGCCACTCTTCTAATCGACAGGGTAGTTCTTACGAGCAGTACTTC. The chain uses TRBV4-1 and TRBJ2-7; 7 bases agree with TRBD1. V lost 3 bases, J lost 4 bases, and 18 bases stayed unmatched. Germline loops: CDR1 MGHRA, CDR2 YSYEKL. The CDR3 covers 18 residues.

The chain is built from TRBV5-1 and TRBJ1-2; possibly TRBD1 for D (6 bases). V was cut by 3 bases and J by 8 bases, with 20 bases left in between. This CDR3 has 15 amino acids. Germline CDR1 SGHRS, CDR2 YFSETQ. The CDR3 DNA reads TGCGCCAGCAGCTGGGGGGAGGACAGTCCGGACGGCTACACCTTC. As protein: CASSWGEDSPDGYTF.

The chain couples TRBV7-2 to TRBJ2-2, with 12 bases matching TRBD2. Germline V gives CDR1 SGHTA, CDR2 FQGNSA. The CDR3 totals 17 residues. With V trimmed by 2 bases and J by 5 bases, 6 bases remained unmatched. The CDR3 DNA is TGTGCCAGCAGCTTACTAGCGGGAGGGCCAATGACCGGGGAGCTGTTTTTT. Translated: CASSLLAGGPMTGELFF.

The V and J genes are TRBV5-6 and TRBJ2-2; TRBD1 aligns across 7 bases. The V and J ends lost 4 bases and 5 bases, in that order; junction bases with no gene match: 8. The CDR3 covers 15 residues. CDR1 is SGHDT and CDR2 is YYEEEE in the germline V gene. CDR3 sequence: CASSPDRARTGELFF. In nucleotides, the CDR3 is TGTGCCAGCAGCCCTGACAGGGCCCGGACCGGGGAGCTGTTTTTT.

This chain uses TRBV5-1 with TRBJ2-7, with 7 nucleotides matching TRBD1. The J segment lost 3 bases and the V segment lost 3 bases, leaving 12 bases of the junction unmatched. The CDR3 spans 16 residues. Germline V gene sequence: CDR1 SGHRS, CDR2 YFSETQ. In nucleotides, the CDR3 is TGCGCCAGCAGCTCAAACTCCGGGACAGCCAACTACGAGCAGTACTTC. This encodes CASSSNSGTANYEQYF.

This clonotype was found many times. The rearrangement links TRBV7-8 to TRBJ2-7; a possible D gene is TRBD1 (6 bases). In germline, CDR1 is SGHVS, CDR2 FQNEAQ. The CDR3 consists of 15 residues. V lost 1 base to trimming and J lost 0 bases, with 10 bases between them. CDR3 sequence (DNA): TGTGCCAGCAGCTTAGAGGCAGGGGACTCCTACGAGCAGTACTTC. Translated, it gives CASSLEAGDSYEQYF.

This clonotype was found a few times. The V call is TRBV19, the J call TRBJ2-1; D uncertain. Germline V gives CDR1 LNHDA, CDR2 SQIVND (reference sequence). The CDR3 contains 11 residues. V lost 6 bases to trimming and J lost 9 bases, with 9 bases between them. The CDR3 loop is CASSNGGEQFF. CDR3 bases: TGTGCCAGTAGCAATGGCGGTGAGCAGTTCTTC.